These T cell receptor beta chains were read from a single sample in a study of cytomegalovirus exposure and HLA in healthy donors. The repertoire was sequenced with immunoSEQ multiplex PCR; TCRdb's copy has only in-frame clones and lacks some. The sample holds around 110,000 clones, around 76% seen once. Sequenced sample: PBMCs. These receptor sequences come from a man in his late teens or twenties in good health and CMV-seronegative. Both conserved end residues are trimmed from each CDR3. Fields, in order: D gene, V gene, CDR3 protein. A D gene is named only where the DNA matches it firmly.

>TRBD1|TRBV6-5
ASSPDRRGGPQH
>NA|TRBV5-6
ASSLSVVAWGYT
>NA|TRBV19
ASAPGGGGDTQY
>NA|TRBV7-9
ASSFPGVVPYEQY
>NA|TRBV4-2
ASSQDSGFGYT
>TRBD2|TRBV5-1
ASSSTGLGSYNEQF
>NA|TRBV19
ASSQQAFSGNTIY
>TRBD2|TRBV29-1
SVKTSGGPYEQY
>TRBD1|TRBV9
ASSPGTGEREQY
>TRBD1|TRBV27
ASTPRGVRRGENTEAF
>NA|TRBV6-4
ASSDSPGANEKLF
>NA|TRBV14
ASSPKGEKLF
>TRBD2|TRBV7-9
ASSSTSGGALDQY
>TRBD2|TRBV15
ATGAGGPSHNEQF
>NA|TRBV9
ASSVVPRVPIQTYEQY
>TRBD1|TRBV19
ASSSDRGHRNQPQH
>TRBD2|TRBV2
ASSPGLNSYNEQF
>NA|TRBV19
ASSIAPQGVHYGYT
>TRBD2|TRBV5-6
ASTLGLAGQETQY
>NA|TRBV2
ASSPSRTGELF
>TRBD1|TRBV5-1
ASSKGQGFEYEQY
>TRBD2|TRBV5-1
ASSFLAGGTDTQY
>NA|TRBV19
ATTTGANVLT
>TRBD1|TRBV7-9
ASSQGQGGATEAF
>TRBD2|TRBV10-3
AISERLAGGYEQY
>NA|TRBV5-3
ARHVSESYEQY
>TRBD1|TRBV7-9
ASSWTGSNYGYT
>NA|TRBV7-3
ASSPAPGLSYGYT
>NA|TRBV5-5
ASNERAGISYEQY
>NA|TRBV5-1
ASKFTRGSVQETQY
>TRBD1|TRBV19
ASSSTGQGKISNQPQH
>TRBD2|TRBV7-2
ATSGGRTGTDTQY
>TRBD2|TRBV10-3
AIPPAGVYNEQF
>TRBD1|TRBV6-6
ASSHTGGTEAF
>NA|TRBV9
ASSVADKLGSYGYT
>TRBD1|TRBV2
ASSPRDRGGEKLF
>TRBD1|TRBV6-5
ASSPGQGVGEQY
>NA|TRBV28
ASSFLDIGNTIY
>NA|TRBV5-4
ASSPEQQPYGYT
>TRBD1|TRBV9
ASSAGDRVAYGYT
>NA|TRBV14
ASSPPVRGLAHYTQY
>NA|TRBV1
TSSQGLAGGGYTQY
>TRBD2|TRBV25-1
ASSELQRGSTDTQY
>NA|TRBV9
ASSVADSLGEKLF
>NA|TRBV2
ASRPGTYSYEQY
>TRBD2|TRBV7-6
ASSLRAGGTGELF
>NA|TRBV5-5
ASIDRPTSPYEQY
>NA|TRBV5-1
ASGYNNEQF
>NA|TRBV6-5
ATRQSYNSPLH
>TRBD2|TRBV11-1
ASSLGLAITDTQY
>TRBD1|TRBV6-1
ASSELQGAGDTQY
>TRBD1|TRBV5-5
ASSRGQGTDTQY
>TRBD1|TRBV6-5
ASSSTGGVYGYT